This T cell receptor beta chain was retrieved from a study of blood T cell repertoires in COVID-19. On the study more broadly: There were acute and convalescent COVID-19 samples, and they came from the United States, Italy and Spain. T cells, B-cell-depleted T cells, or PBMCs supplied cDNA or gDNA.

Authors' methods: Reference gene primer amplification gave estimated nucleated cell counts. Repertoires were generated with immunoSEQ multiplex PCR, while TCRdb's copy carries only in-frame clones and drops some. The V and J calls and clone size come from that table; D and trimming were worked out from the DNA. Here the sample spans 300,000 to 450,000 clones, roughly 77% being singletons. As concerns this clone: The same CDR3 is also encoded by other DNA sequences in this sample.

The CDR3 is 14 residues long. From germline, CDR1 is MNHNY and CDR2 SVGAGI (reference sequence). The ends were cut back, 4 bases at V and 4 bases at J, with 13 bases in the middle. The sample comprised peripheral blood. The sequence came from a human donor with acute or convalescent COVID-19. The donor label of this sample is uncertain. The J gene is TRBJ2-5, the V gene TRBV6-6; possibly TRBD2 for D (6 bases). This chain's CDR3 is CASSFSGLGETQYF. In DNA, the CDR3 is TGTGCCAGCAGTTTTTCGGGACTCGGAGAGACCCAGTACTTC.